This T cell receptor (beta chain) appears in the sequencing data of a study of CD8+CD57+ T cells in acquired aplastic anemia (dated by TCRdb to the late 2010s). Regarding the research as a whole: On average, sorted CD4+ and CD8+ cells yielded around 3.4 ug of extracted DNA, with a range of about 0.18 to 27.4 ug. CD8+CD57+ expansion was defined as a frequency above the mean frequency observed in healthy subjects.

This clonotype was detected only a few times. The antigen this receptor binds is unknown. No base quality values were provided; no much bigger clone lies one nucleotide off. Profiling of TCR beta VDJ combinations and CDR3 sequences used genomic DNA as the template. An Illumina HiSeq 2000 was the platform used for TCR repertoire sequencing. The authors' analysis ran thus. Repertoire assessment relied on Simpson's diversity index, CDR3 size and DJ length profiles, and TRBV/TRBJ rearrangement plots. Whichever DNA sequence was most abundant in the deep sequencing data was defined as the immunodominant clone. CDR3 amino acid sequences were checked for sharing between subjects and were compared against published repertoires and the VDJdb database. TCRdb reran the public reads through fastp at Q25 and MiXCR, keeping productive beta chains. Under each unique CDR3 protein, matching rows form one entry showing the most common genes and DNA. Clone size and V and J calls follow TCRdb, not the original study. The sample data list roughly 290,000 distinct CDR3 sequences, and approximately 58% of these were observed just once. 1.3% of the sample is in the top ten clones.

Expansion of CD8+CD57+ cells had been shown by flow cytometry in the patients chosen for sequencing. Every patient had severe acquired aplastic anemia, diagnosed using the International Study of Aplastic Anemia and Agranulocytosis and Camitta criteria. At the time blood was sampled, none of the patients had received any therapy. TCR repertoires of sorted CD4+ and CD8+ blood T cells from severe aplastic anemia patients and healthy subjects were deep-sequenced in the study. In the USA, patient enrollment took place under clinicaltrials.gov protocols 00001620, 01623167, 00001397, 00071045, 00081523 and 00961064. Ficoll-Paque density gradient centrifugation was used to isolate peripheral blood mononuclear cells. Before DNA extraction, CD4+ and CD8+ T cells were sorted by FACS or by magnetic beads. Study-wide conclusions, independent of this receptor: About 30 CD8+ CDR3 sequences were found to be shared between patients and controls, but these sequences appeared to be highly expressed in patients and within the immunodominant clones of the patients. No significant difference in CD8+ Simpson's diversity was found between patients and healthy controls (P=0.060).

The material sequenced was sorted CD4+, CD8+, or CD8+CD57+ T cells (not recorded which) from PBMCs. The TCR comes from a human donor with aplastic anemia.

The base sequence is TGTGCCATCAGTGAGTCCCGGGACGGACATCAGCCCCAGCATTTT. Its protein reads: CAISESRDGHQPQHF. The chain is encoded by TRBV10-3 joined to TRBJ1-5; TRBD1 is possibly the D segment (5 matching bases). From the cysteine through the phenylalanine, the CDR3 covers 15 amino acids. The read is trimmed to its CDR3 DNA, 45 bases read in frame from base 1. Reading the germline V gene gives CDR1 ENHRY and CDR2 SYGVKD. Deletion took 0 bases off V and 5 bases off J, with a span of 11 bases between the germline ends.